This T cell receptor (beta chain) was retrieved from a study of shared clonotypes between healthy human individuals. Trimming cost V 1 base and J 4 bases; bases outside gene matches: 7. Looked up from germline, CDR1 is SGHRS and CDR2 is YFSETQ. The CDR3 is 15 amino acids. The data were produced by immunoSEQ multiplex PCR, yet TCRdb's version contains in-frame clones alone and is incomplete. The table records hundreds of thousands of clones, 72% of them present only once. The chain links TRBV5-1 to TRBJ2-7; TRBD2 matches 8 bases. The material sequenced was memory CD4+ T cells sorted from blood. Described subset: CD45RA-negative fraction. The receptor's source is a woman in her twenties or thirties in good health. The chain's CDR3 is CASSLQEAGVYEQYF. CDR3 DNA sequence: TGCGCCAGCAGCTTGCAGGAAGCGGGAGTGTACGAGCAGTACTTC. The complete variable domain, with remaining parts taken from reference TRBV5-1 and TRBJ2-7, reads KAGVTQTPRYLIKTRGQQVTLSCSPISGHRSVSWYQQTPGQGLQFLFEYFSETQRNKGNFPGRFSGRQFSNSRSEMNVSTLELGDSALYLCASSLQEAGVYEQYFGPGTRLTVT.